This T cell receptor (beta chain) was sequenced during a study of cytomegalovirus exposure and HLA in healthy donors. This clone has just one count. V dropped 6 bases and J dropped 8; count of bases not matched to a gene: 12. Germline CDR1 and CDR2: MNHNS and SASEGT. This CDR3 has 15 amino acids. Primers included in the PCR were 60 Vbeta and 13 Jbeta primers. Repertoires were generated with immunoSEQ multiplex PCR, while TCRdb's copy carries only in-frame clones and drops some. The data hold approximately 150,000 clones, with roughly 80% observed a single time. What was sequenced was PBMCs. The V and J genes are TRBV6-1 and TRBJ1-4; 7 nucleotides agree with TRBD1. The receptor's source is a man aged 40-49 years in good health and CMV-seronegative. The CDR3 loop reads CASRSLQGFQEKLFF. The CDR3 DNA is TGTGCCAGCAGGAGCTTACAGGGGTTCCAGGAAAAACTGTTTTTT.